The sequence of this T cell receptor (beta chain) was determined in a study of blood T cell repertoires in COVID-19. Data came from immunoSEQ multiplex PCR; TCRdb stores just in-frame clones and leaves some out. The sample lists 250,000 to 350,000 clones, about 82% occurring once. This CDR3 spans 16 amino acids. V trimming: 7 bases; J trimming: 0 bases; junction bases outside the gene matches: 11. Germline CDR1 reads MDHEN; CDR2 reads SYDVKM. V is TRBV28 and J is TRBJ2-7; 8 bases are shared with TRBD2. The specimen sequenced was peripheral blood. This sequence originates from a woman aged 45-65 years with acute or convalescent COVID-19. The CDR3 region is CASILRGGGSSYEQYF. The CDR3 coding sequence is TGTGCCAGCATCCTACGGGGGGGTGGAAGCTCCTACGAGCAGTACTTC.